A selection of T cell receptor beta chains follows, all from one sample in a study of cytomegalovirus exposure and HLA in healthy donors. Some clones are missing from TCRdb's copy, which holds only in-frame ones; the method was immunoSEQ multiplex PCR. The sample consists of 85,000 to 130,000 clones, roughly 75% of them appearing once. The sequencing sample was made of PBMCs. Receptors were obtained from a woman aged 18-29 years in good health and CMV-seropositive. The CDR3 runs from the conserved cysteine through the conserved F or W. A D gene is named only where the DNA matches it firmly. The size entry is marked missing in some rows and otherwise reads once, few, many or a size class.

d_call v_call clone_size cdr3_aa
TRBD1 TRBV5-6 NA CASSSGTGYYEQYF
NA TRBV7-9 NA CASSLGSGSSYNEQFF
TRBD1 TRBV27 NA CASKGAGSPSAGNEQFF
NA TRBV14 NA CASSQFRLRTYEQYF
TRBD1 TRBV6-5 NA CASSYITGGGYGYTF
TRBD2 TRBV30 NA CAWSVPAGGPETQYF
NA TRBV7-7 NA CASSLGRGSEQYF
TRBD2 TRBV7-2 NA CASSTSGTSGRGSYNEQFF
NA TRBV4-2 NA CASSQDYRIQETQYF
NA TRBV25-1 NA CASSDPTSPTYNEQFF
NA TRBV5-4 NA CASSLVETYEQYF
TRBD1 TRBV18 NA CASSPTSRGLYENEQFF
NA TRBV19 NA CASRSQTAGRSNQPQHF
TRBD2 TRBV7-2 once CASSFGGDRSYEQYF
TRBD1 TRBV7-9 NA CASSAGQVNTGELFF
TRBD2 TRBV28 few CASQSRDLPALADQETQYF
TRBD2 TRBV28 once CASSKGVVAGEVKTYEQYF
NA TRBV2 NA CASRVQPNQPQHF
NA TRBV9 NA CASSPLATLDYGYTF
TRBD2 TRBV6-5 NA CASSAGGAFVQYF
TRBD2 TRBV6-6 NA CASWGGSSYNEQFF
TRBD2 TRBV28 NA CASSSTSGSHEQYF
TRBD2 TRBV2 NA CASTPSSAGLAGGTYEQYF
NA TRBV5-8 NA CASSLVQGLLNTEAFF
NA TRBV19 NA CATVTGNTEAFF
TRBD1 TRBV19 once CASGTGGSYEQYF
NA TRBV7-6 NA CASSLNSGETQYF
TRBD2 TRBV15 NA CATSRSILAGRLEQYF
TRBD1 TRBV7-2 NA CASSRGTASGNTIYF
NA TRBV7-6 NA CASSLRSGSDYEQYF
NA TRBV2 few CASRPLSSQETQYF
NA TRBV19 NA CASSIGGEYEQYF
NA TRBV18 NA CASSLRQEQNTEAFF
TRBD2 TRBV15 NA CATSRTVSGSGDYEQYF
NA TRBV30 NA CAWSSGLHYNEQFF
TRBD2 TRBV9 NA CASSESGGLAANEQFF
TRBD2 TRBV5-1 NA CASSSEAGGPGDTQYF
TRBD2 TRBV30 NA CAWTAGLAGIPYEQYF
TRBD1 TRBV7-6 NA CASSPPLRDRVYEQYF
NA TRBV6-5 NA CASSYRWGHRDRGYTF